This entry lists 29 T cell receptor beta chains sequenced from one sample in a study of T-cell reconstitution after alpha-beta-depleted transplantation in children. Preparation of the TCRbeta library used unique molecular identifiers. Each CDR3 protein gets one entry after TCRdb re-called the PCR reads with MiXCR. The sample records approximately 390,000 distinct CDR3 sequences, roughly 10% being singletons. This specimen was PBMCs from the stem cell graft donor, taken from the stem cell graft. Receptor source: a human donor who donated a stem cell graft to a child with acute myeloid leukemia.

This clonotype was seen only a few times. The V call is TRBV6-1, the J call TRBJ2-7; D unresolved. The V gene lost 10 bases and the J gene lost 0 bases, with 16 bases spanning the gap. The CDR3 length is 14 residues. CDR1 is MNHNS, CDR2 SASEGT, per germline. The CDR3 loop reads CAIPRTESSYEQYF. CDR3 coding DNA: TGTGCCATCCCTAGGACCGAGAGCTCCTACGAGCAGTACTTC.

The chain recombines TRBV2 with TRBJ2-4; D unresolved. This CDR3 is built from 14 residues. Trimming removed 3 bases at V and 2 bases at J, with 8 bases between. Per germline, CDR1 SNHLY and CDR2 FYNNEI. The DNA of the CDR3 is TGTGCCAGCAGTGAGGCGTTAACCAAAAACATTCAGTACTTC. This gives the protein CASSEALTKNIQYF.

In its sample, this clonotype was seen many times. V usage is TRBV20-1 and J usage is TRBJ2-5, with a possible D match to TRBD2 (5 bases). CDR3 length: 13 residues. Germline lookup yields CDR1 DFQATT and CDR2 SNEGSKA (reference sequence). V lost 3 bases and J 0 bases, leaving 8 bases between the germline ends. DNA for the CDR3: TGCAGTGCTAGTTGGGAGAACCAAGAGACCCAGTACTTC. Protein sequence: CSASWENQETQYF.

This clonotype was seen repeatedly, ten times or more. The V call is TRBV29-1, the J call TRBJ2-3, with D unclear. Germline loops: CDR1 SQVTM, CDR2 ANQGSEA. V was clipped by 0 bases and J by 3 bases, with 7 bases between them. The CDR3 runs 13 residues. CDR3 bases: TGCAGCGTTGAAGATGGTCATACAGATACGCAGTATTTT. This encodes CSVEDGHTDTQYF.

This clonotype was counted a single time. This chain connects TRBV10-2 to TRBJ2-3, with 7 bases identical to TRBD2. Germline V gene lookup returns CDR1 WSHSY and CDR2 SAAADI. The CDR3 is 18 residues long. V was pared by 2 bases and J by 4 bases, with 15 bases of the junction left unmatched. The CDR3 nucleotides are TGCGCCAGCAGTGAGCGATACCGGGACTACCAAACTGCAGATACGCAGTATTTT. Protein: CASSERYRDYQTADTQYF.

This clonotype was detected only a few times. The chain recombines TRBV6-1 with TRBJ2-5, with 7 bases aligning to TRBD1. The V gene's germline CDR1 is MNHNS and CDR2 SASEGT. CDR3 length: 16 residues. V shed 6 bases, J shed 4 bases, and the junction held 14 bases outside the gene matches. Here the CDR3 DNA reads TGTGCCAGCAGCAAAGGACAGGTCCCGGTGGGAGAGACCCAGTACTTC. It is translated as CASSKGQVPVGETQYF.

This clonotype turned up a few times. The CDR3 nucleotides read TGTGCCAGCAGTGAATCGAGAGGGGTCTCTGGAAACACCATATATTTT. It yields the protein CASSESRGVSGNTIYF. This chain links TRBV25-1 with TRBJ1-3; D might be TRBD1 (5 bases). The CDR3 sequence is 16 residues long. Trimming took 1 base from V and 0 from J, leaving 10 bases between them. Per germline, CDR1 MGHDK and CDR2 SYGVNS.

V and J are TRBV6-1 and TRBJ1-2, with no clear D. The CDR3 is made up of 13 amino acids. The germline CDR1 and CDR2 sequences are MNHNS and SASEGT. Trimming took 1 base from V and 4 from J, leaving 7 bases between them. The CDR3 spells CASSEGGSYGYTF. Here the CDR3 DNA reads TGTGCCAGCAGTGAAGGAGGGAGCTATGGCTACACCTTC.

This clonotype was counted only a few times. The chain carries TRBV29-1 and TRBJ2-1; D is possibly TRBD2 (5 bases). Trimming shortened V by 1 base and J by 6 bases, and 16 bases separated the two germline ends. Germline V gives CDR1 SQVTM, CDR2 ANQGSEA. The CDR3 sequence is 15 residues long. CDR3 DNA: TGCAGCGTTGAAGGAGGGCTGGGCTCTTTCAATGAGCAGTTCTTC. This encodes CSVEGGLGSFNEQFF.

This rearrangement joins TRBV11-2 to TRBJ1-4; possible D gene TRBD1, 5 bases. CDR1 SGHAT and CDR2 FQNNGV come from the germline V gene. The CDR3 consists of 13 residues. The V end lost 2 bases, the J end lost 12 bases, and 13 bases lay between the germline ends. DNA for the CDR3: TGTGCCAGCAGCTTATATCCGGCGGGGGAACTGTTTTTT. Translating gives CASSLYPAGELFF.

The rearrangement uses TRBV7-2 and TRBJ2-5; no definite D call. Trimming removed 5 bases from V and 4 bases from J, with 11 bases in between. CDR3 size: 13 residues. Per germline, CDR1 SGHTA and CDR2 FQGNSA. The CDR3 nucleotides read TGTGCCAGCAGCCGCCAGGCTCGAGAGACCCAGTACTTC. Encoded protein: CASSRQARETQYF.

This clonotype occurred a few times. This CDR3 is CASSIGGIDYNEQFF. The CDR3 bases are TGTGCCAGTAGTATTGGAGGGATTGACTACAATGAGCAGTTCTTC. This chain uses TRBV19 with TRBJ2-1, with D perhaps matching TRBD2 (6 bases). Germline lookup yields CDR1 LNHDA and CDR2 SQIVND (reference sequence). V dropped 3 bases and J dropped 3 bases, with 12 bases sitting between them. The CDR3 sequence is 15 residues long.

The rearrangement links TRBV7-9 to TRBJ2-3; D may be TRBD1 (6 bases). Trimming pared 5 bases from V and 8 bases from J, leaving 20 bases between. The CDR3 spans 15 residues. Germline V lookup: CDR1 SEHNR, CDR2 FQNEAQ (reference sequence). The CDR3 DNA reads TGTGCCAGCAGCACAGGGCTTATGAGAGGAATTACGCAGTATTTT. It codes for CASSTGLMRGITQYF.

The V and J genes are TRBV12-3 or TRBV12-4 and TRBJ1-2; TRBD1 aligns across 8 bases. CDR3 length: 13 amino acids. V was clipped by 4 bases and J by 8 bases; unmatched bases: 6. The CDR3: CASSWQGAGGYTF. Written as DNA, the CDR3 is TGTGCCAGCAGTTGGCAGGGGGCGGGAGGCTACACCTTC.

This clonotype was seen at least ten times. The V gene is TRBV29-1, the J gene TRBJ2-1, with a tentative D call TRBD1 (6 bases). The CDR3 has 14 residues. Germline assignment: CDR1 SQVTM and CDR2 ANQGSEA. V dropped 4 bases and J dropped 0 bases, with 10 bases sitting between them. The chain's CDR3 is CSVGTGSSYNEQFF. CDR3 in DNA: TGCAGCGTTGGAACAGGGAGCTCCTACAATGAGCAGTTCTTC.

In its sample, this clonotype was seen many times. The chain links TRBV6-5 to TRBJ2-5, with unresolved D. The germline gives CDR1 MNHEY, CDR2 SVGAGI. The CDR3 covers 13 residues. The V end lost 5 bases, the J end lost 2 bases, and 9 bases lay between the germline ends. The CDR3 is CASSRPLQETQYF. The DNA of the CDR3 is TGTGCCAGCAGTAGACCACTACAAGAGACCCAGTACTTC.

The table lists this clonotype with many counts. The chain combines TRBV20-1 with TRBJ2-1; 10 positions match TRBD2. This CDR3 is built from 12 residues. The germline gives CDR1 DFQATT, CDR2 SNEGSKA (reference sequence). V shed 6 bases, J shed 7 bases, and the junction held 3 bases outside the gene matches. The chain's CDR3 is CSAGLAENEQFF. Written as DNA, the CDR3 is TGCAGTGCCGGACTAGCGGAAAATGAGCAGTTCTTC.

This clonotype has a count of ten or more. This rearrangement joins TRBV7-2 to TRBJ2-5, with 9 bases matching TRBD1. V lost 3 bases and J lost 2; bases outside the gene matches: 7. Germline-derived CDR1 and CDR2 are SGHTA and FQGNSA. The CDR3 runs to 16 residues. The CDR3 protein is CASSLGAGTGQETQYF. In DNA form, the CDR3 reads TGTGCCAGCAGCTTGGGCGCCGGGACAGGGCAAGAGACCCAGTACTTC.

This clonotype was picked up many times. The chain employs TRBV6-2 or TRBV6-3 and TRBJ1-5; unclear D gene. The V and J ends lost 6 bases and 5 bases respectively, with 14 bases between them. The CDR3 extends over 14 amino acids. Per germline, CDR1 MNHEY and CDR2 SVGEGT. The CDR3 DNA reads TGTGCCAGCAGGACCGACGGCACATATCAGCCCCAGCATTTT. Translation: CASRTDGTYQPQHF.

This clonotype has only a few counts. The chain is built from TRBV6-5 and TRBJ2-1; D may be TRBD2 (5 bases). The germline gives CDR1 MNHEY, CDR2 SVGAGI. The CDR3 is 16 residues long. V was shortened by 0 bases and J by 3 bases, with 12 bases between the two germline ends. The CDR3 is CASSYSRGSVYNEQFF. The CDR3 DNA follows: TGTGCCAGCAGTTACTCGAGAGGGAGTGTCTACAATGAGCAGTTCTTC.

This clonotype turned up a few times. This chain links TRBV10-3 with TRBJ2-1; 8 positions agree with TRBD1. Germline V gene sequence: CDR1 ENHRY, CDR2 SYGVKD. CDR3 length: 15 amino acids. The V and J ends lost 5 bases and 8 bases, in that order; junction bases with no gene match: 11. The DNA for the CDR3 is TGTGCCATCAGTCCCAGGACAGGGAATGGCGATGAGCAGTTCTTC. Translation: CAISPRTGNGDEQFF.

This clonotype was observed a few times. The V and J genes are TRBV12-3 or TRBV12-4 and TRBJ1-3; D may be TRBD1 (6 bases). This CDR3 is built from 16 residues. V gave up 7 bases and J gave up 0 bases, with 16 bases separating them. CDR3 DNA: TGTGCCAGCACCGCCGGGACACACAGCTCTGGAAACACCATATATTTT. Protein product: CASTAGTHSSGNTIYF.

This clonotype was detected many times. An end of the junction differs from the germline gene, which may be a read error. The chain carries TRBV5-1 and TRBJ2-7; TRBD2 matches 13 bases. The length of the CDR3 is 13 residues. In germline, CDR1 is SGHRS, CDR2 YFSETQ. The CDR3 DNA reads TGTGCCAGCAGGACTAGCGGGAGCTACGAGCAGTACTTC. Protein sequence: CASRTSGSYEQYF.

Comment on this clonotype: Possible read error: a much larger clone is one base away. The J gene is TRBJ2-6, the V gene TRBV7-3; weak D call: TRBD1 (5 bases). Germline lookup yields CDR1 SGHTA and CDR2 FQGTGA. This CDR3 has 14 amino acids. CDR3 sequence: CASSFSSGANGLTF. The CDR3 DNA is TGTGCCAGCAGTTTCAGCTCTGGGGCCAACGGCCTGACTTTC.

The chain couples TRBV12-3 or TRBV12-4 to TRBJ1-1, with D possibly matching TRBD1 (6 bases). V lost 5 bases and J lost 5, with 15 bases in between. This CDR3 contains 14 residues. CDR3 region: CASSQQGGGTEAFF. The CDR3 DNA is TGTGCCAGCAGTCAACAGGGCGGTGGAACTGAAGCTTTCTTT.

This clonotype has a handful of counts. The chain carries TRBV12-3 or TRBV12-4 and TRBJ2-1; a weak D match, TRBD2 (5 bases). Deletions cut 6 bases from V and 4 bases from J, with 10 bases between. The CDR3 runs 13 residues. The DNA of the CDR3 is TGTGCCAGCAGACTAGGATTTTACAATGAGCAGTTCTTC. This codes for CASRLGFYNEQFF.

The chain links TRBV15 to TRBJ1-1; 9 bases line up with TRBD1. The CDR3 extends over 14 amino acids. From germline, CDR1 is LNHNV and CDR2 YYDKDF (reference sequence). V dropped 3 bases and J dropped 6; count of bases not matched to a gene: 5. This CDR3 is CATSRDRGPAEAFF. The CDR3 DNA reads as TGTGCCACCAGCAGGGACAGGGGCCCGGCTGAAGCTTTCTTT. The variable domain in full, completed from reference TRBV15 and TRBJ1-1, reads DAMVIQNPRYQVTQFGKPVTLSCSQTLNHNVMYWYQQKSSQAPKLLFHYYDKDFNNEADTPDNFQSRRPNTSFCFLDIRSPGLGDTAMYLCATSRDRGPAEAFFGQGTRLTVV.

At least ten counts were recorded for this clonotype. The gene calls are TRBV7-2 and TRBJ1-5; D is unresolved. Trimming left V 2 bases short and J 7 bases short, with 12 bases between. The CDR3 totals 14 residues. Per the germline V gene, CDR1 is SGHTA and CDR2 is FQGNSA. Here the CDR3 reads CASSLSQRLQPQHF. Here the CDR3 DNA reads TGTGCCAGCAGCTTATCCCAGAGACTACAGCCCCAGCATTTT.

V usage is TRBV3-1 and J usage is TRBJ2-7; 7 bases agree with TRBD2. The junction had 10 bases not matched to a gene; V was cut back by 0 bases and J by 5 bases. This CDR3 is 16 amino acids long. CDR1 LGHDT and CDR2 YNNKEL come from the germline V gene (reference sequence). The CDR3 DNA sequence: TGTGCCAGCAGCCAAGATCTGATCGGGAGGACGCACGAGCAGTACTTC. Protein product: CASSQDLIGRTHEQYF.